The rows below give T cell receptor beta chains drawn from one sample of a study of T cells in Graves' hyperthyroidism and ophthalmopathy. TCRdb reprocessed the multiplex PCR reads via MiXCR and lists one record per CDR3 protein. The repertoire includes nearly 750,000 distinct CDR3 sequences, around a third of them detected once, and roughly 30% sits in the top ten. The sequenced sample consisted of blood. The receptor source for this set is a woman aged 40 to 50 with Graves' hyperthyroidism. CDR3s include the opening cysteine and the closing phenylalanine or tryptophan. D genes are given only for firm matches. Clone size, where shown, is once, few, many, or a class for clones that have expanded.

>NA|TRBV10-3|TRBJ2-7|many|17
TGTGCCAGCAGCAAGTCCCCCTTAGGGGGGTCGACCTACGAGCAGTACTTC
CASSKSPLGGSTYEQYF
>NA|TRBV7-2|TRBJ1-6|many|18
TGTGCCAGCAGCTTGCGACTCCGGCGACCGCCCCTAGGGTCACCCCTCCACTTT
CASSLRLRRPPLGSPLHF
>TRBD1|TRBV6-5|TRBJ1-2|many|13
TGTGCCAGCAGCCAGGGACAGAACTATGGCTACACCTTC
CASSQGQNYGYTF
>TRBD1|TRBV7-2|TRBJ2-7|NA|18
TGTGCCAGCAGTTTAGTGAGTTCAGGGACAGGAAATTTCGGCGAGCAGTACTTC
CASSLVSSGTGNFGEQYF
>TRBD1|TRBV6-5|TRBJ1-1|few|15
TGTGCCAGCGTTAAGGGTAAGGGGGCATGGACTGAAGCTTTCTTT
CASVKGKGAWTEAFF
>TRBD1|TRBV4-3|TRBJ1-3|NA|17
TGCGCCAGCAGCCAATCCGAGACAGGGAAGTCTGGAAACACCATATATTTT
CASSQSETGKSGNTIYF
>NA|TRBV7-2|TRBJ2-2|few|15
TGTGCCAGCAGCCGTGGGACTCAGAACACCGGGGAGCTGTTTTTT
CASSRGTQNTGELFF
>TRBD1|TRBV4-3|TRBJ2-6|many|18
TGCGCCAGCAGCCACGTGGACAGGTTCCCCTCTGGGGCCAACGTCCTGACTTTC
CASSHVDRFPSGANVLTF
>TRBD2|TRBV5-5|TRBJ2-7|few|16
TGTGCCAGCAGCTTGGGAGTCGGACTAGACGCCGCAGAGCAGTACTTC
CASSLGVGLDAAEQYF
>NA|TRBV4-2|TRBJ1-2|few|14
TGTGCCAGCAGCCAAGATCCTCGGGGAGGACTTAAAGCCTTC
CASSQDPRGGLKAF